The T cell receptor beta chain described here comes from a study of cytomegalovirus exposure and HLA in healthy donors. The primer mix had 60 Vbeta and 13 Jbeta primers. Clones were sequenced by immunoSEQ multiplex PCR, and TCRdb holds only the in-frame ones, with some missing. The table has about 130,000 clones, about four fifths seen once. The receptor comes from a middle-aged woman in good health and CMV-seropositive. The specimen sequenced was PBMCs.

The CDR3 nucleotides are TGTGCCAGCTCACCACGTATGACTGGCACAGATACGCAGTATTTT. Translating gives CASSPRMTGTDTQYF. The chain carries TRBV18 and TRBJ2-3, with D unclear. This CDR3 is built from 15 residues. Trimming removed 1 base from V and 1 base from J, with 9 bases in between. Germline V lookup: CDR1 KGHSH, CDR2 LQKENI.